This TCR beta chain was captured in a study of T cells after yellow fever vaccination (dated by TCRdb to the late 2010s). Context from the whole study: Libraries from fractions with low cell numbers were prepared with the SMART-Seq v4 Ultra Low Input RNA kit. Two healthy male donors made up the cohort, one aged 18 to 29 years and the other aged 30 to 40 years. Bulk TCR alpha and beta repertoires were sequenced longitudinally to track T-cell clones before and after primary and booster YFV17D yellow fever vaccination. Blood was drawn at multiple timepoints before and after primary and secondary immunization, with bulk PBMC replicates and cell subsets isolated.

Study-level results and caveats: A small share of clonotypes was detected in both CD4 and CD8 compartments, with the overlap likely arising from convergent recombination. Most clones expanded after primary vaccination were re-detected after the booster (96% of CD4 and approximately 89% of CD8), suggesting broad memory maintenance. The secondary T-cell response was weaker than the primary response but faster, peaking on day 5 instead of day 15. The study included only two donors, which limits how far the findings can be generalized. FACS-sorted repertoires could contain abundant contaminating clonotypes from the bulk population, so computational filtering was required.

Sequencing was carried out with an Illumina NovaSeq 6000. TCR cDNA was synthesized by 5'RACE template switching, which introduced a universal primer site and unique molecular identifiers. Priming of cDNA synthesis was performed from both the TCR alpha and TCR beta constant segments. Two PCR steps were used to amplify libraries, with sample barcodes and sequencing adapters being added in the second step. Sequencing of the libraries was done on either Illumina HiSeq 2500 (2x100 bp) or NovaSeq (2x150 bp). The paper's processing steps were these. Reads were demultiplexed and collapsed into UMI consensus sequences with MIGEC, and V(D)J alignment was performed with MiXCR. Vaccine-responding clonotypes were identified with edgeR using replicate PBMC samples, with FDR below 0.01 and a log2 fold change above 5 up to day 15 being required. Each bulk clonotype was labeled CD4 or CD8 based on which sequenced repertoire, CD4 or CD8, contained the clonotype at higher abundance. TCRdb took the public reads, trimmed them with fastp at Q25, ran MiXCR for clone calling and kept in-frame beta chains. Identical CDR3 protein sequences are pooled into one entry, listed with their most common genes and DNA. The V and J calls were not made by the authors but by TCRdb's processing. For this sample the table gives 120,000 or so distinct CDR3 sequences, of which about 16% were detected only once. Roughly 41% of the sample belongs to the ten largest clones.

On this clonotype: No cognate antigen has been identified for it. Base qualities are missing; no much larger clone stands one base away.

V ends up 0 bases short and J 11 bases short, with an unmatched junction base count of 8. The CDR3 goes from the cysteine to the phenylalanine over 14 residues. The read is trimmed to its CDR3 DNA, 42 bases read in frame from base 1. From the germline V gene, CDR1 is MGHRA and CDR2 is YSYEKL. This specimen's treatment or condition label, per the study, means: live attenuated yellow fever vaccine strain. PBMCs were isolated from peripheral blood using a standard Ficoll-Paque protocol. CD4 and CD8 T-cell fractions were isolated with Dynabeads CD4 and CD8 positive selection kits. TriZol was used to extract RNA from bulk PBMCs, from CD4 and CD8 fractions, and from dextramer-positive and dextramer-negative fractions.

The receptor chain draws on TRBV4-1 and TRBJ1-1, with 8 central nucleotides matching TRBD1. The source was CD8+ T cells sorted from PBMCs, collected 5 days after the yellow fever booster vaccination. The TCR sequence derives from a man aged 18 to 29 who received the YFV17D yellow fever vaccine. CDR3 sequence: CASSQEGGQVEAFF. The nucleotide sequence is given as TGCGCCAGCAGCCAAGAGGGGGGACAGGTGGAGGCTTTCTTT.